This TCR beta chain stems from a study of T cells in Graves' hyperthyroidism and ophthalmopathy. Study summary: Before treatment of any kind, peripheral blood was taken at initial diagnosis.

The source material, RNA transcripts, was used to amplify TCR beta CDR3 regions. A first-round RT-PCR of the TCR CDR3 used the HTBI primer set. Each CDR3 protein gets one entry after TCRdb re-called the multiplex PCR reads with MiXCR. The profile shows around 600,000 distinct CDR3 sequences, around 16% of them singletons. Patients aged 18 to 65 had newly diagnosed hyperthyroidism of under 2 months' duration. Findings and caveats of the study: A median around 5.9 months before onset, the model predicted ophthalmopathy. A 13 V-J signature model discriminated ophthalmopathy versus stable hyperthyroidism.

This clonotype has at least ten counts. Its antigen remains unknown. This CDR3 has 15 amino acids. Looked up from germline, CDR1 is ENHRY and CDR2 is SYGVKD. Trimming removed 3 bases from V and 2 bases from J; junction bases left unmatched: 4. The specimen was blood. The chain is built from TRBV10-3 and TRBJ2-7; 10 nucleotides align to TRBD1. The receptor's source is a woman aged 25 to 39 with Graves' hyperthyroidism. As DNA, the CDR3 is TGTGCCATCAGTGATTCCGGGACAGGGGCCTACGAGCAGTACTTC. It translates to CAISDSGTGAYEQYF.